This is a list of T cell receptor beta chains from one sample in a study of T cell responses to AZD1222 COVID-19 vaccine. The repertoire was sequenced with immunoSEQ multiplex PCR; TCRdb's copy has only in-frame clones and lacks some. The repertoire holds 100,000 to 140,000 clones, with 70% to 90% as singletons. The starting material was peripheral blood, obtained 28 days after the second AZD1222 dose. The receptors originated from an adult who received the AZD1222 COVID-19 vaccine. The CDR3 runs from the conserved cysteine through the conserved F or W. D genes are given only for firm matches. The listing skips clone size in some rows; elsewhere it reads once, few, many or a size class.

CDR3 length: 13
D gene: .
V gene: TRBV12-3/TRBV12-4
J gene: TRBJ1-1
clone size: .
CDR3 protein: CASSPGPRKEAFF
CDR3 DNA: TGTGCCAGCAGTCCCGGGCCTCGGAAGGAAGCTTTCTTT

CDR3 length: 15
D gene: TRBD1
V gene: TRBV15
J gene: TRBJ1-4
clone size: .
CDR3 protein: CATRESGTGYEKLFF
CDR3 DNA: TGTGCCACCAGGGAGTCCGGGACAGGGTATGAAAAACTGTTTTTT

CDR3 length: 12
D gene: .
V gene: TRBV7-9
J gene: TRBJ2-3
clone size: .
CDR3 protein: CASSLISDTQYF
CDR3 DNA: TGTGCCAGCAGCTTAATCTCAGATACGCAGTATTTT

CDR3 length: 13
D gene: .
V gene: TRBV5-4
J gene: TRBJ1-2
clone size: .
CDR3 protein: CASSLAENYGYTF
CDR3 DNA: TGTGCCAGCAGCTTGGCAGAGAACTATGGCTACACCTTC

CDR3 length: 16
D gene: .
V gene: TRBV7-2
J gene: TRBJ2-2
clone size: .
CDR3 protein: CASSDRQVSNTGELFF
CDR3 DNA: TGTGCCAGCAGCGACCGACAGGTCTCGAACACCGGGGAGCTGTTTTTT

CDR3 length: 15
D gene: TRBD1
V gene: TRBV7-3
J gene: TRBJ1-2
clone size: .
CDR3 protein: CASSLRDRDRRGYTF
CDR3 DNA: TGTGCCAGCAGCTTAAGGGACCGGGACAGGCGGGGCTACACCTTC

CDR3 length: 16
D gene: .
V gene: TRBV19
J gene: TRBJ1-4
clone size: .
CDR3 protein: CASSPLRSFTNEKLFF
CDR3 DNA: TGTGCCAGTAGTCCACTTCGCAGCTTCACTAATGAAAAACTGTTTTTT

CDR3 length: 13
D gene: TRBD1
V gene: TRBV5-1
J gene: TRBJ1-2
clone size: many
CDR3 protein: CASSRTGSNGYTF
CDR3 DNA: TGCGCCAGCAGCCGGACAGGGTCAAATGGCTACACCTTC

CDR3 length: 15
D gene: TRBD1
V gene: TRBV7-8
J gene: TRBJ2-7
clone size: .
CDR3 protein: CASSQDRLRSYEQYF
CDR3 DNA: TGTGCCAGCAGCCAGGACAGGCTCCGCTCCTACGAGCAGTACTTC

CDR3 length: 15
D gene: .
V gene: TRBV2
J gene: TRBJ1-2
clone size: once
CDR3 protein: CASSEDQGFYGGYTF
CDR3 DNA: TGTGCCAGCAGTGAAGATCAGGGATTCTATGGCGGCTACACCTTC

CDR3 length: 15
D gene: .
V gene: TRBV7-9
J gene: TRBJ2-3
clone size: .
CDR3 protein: CASRGREVGTDTQYF
CDR3 DNA: TGTGCCAGCCGTGGCAGGGAGGTGGGCACAGATACGCAGTATTTT

CDR3 length: 16
D gene: TRBD1
V gene: TRBV7-2
J gene: TRBJ2-1
clone size: .
CDR3 protein: CASSPRGTKTYNEQFF
CDR3 DNA: TGTGCCAGCAGCCCCAGGGGGACGAAAACCTACAATGAGCAGTTCTTC

CDR3 length: 14
D gene: TRBD1
V gene: TRBV19
J gene: TRBJ1-1
clone size: .
CDR3 protein: CASSMLQGWTEAFF
CDR3 DNA: TGTGCCAGTAGTATGTTACAGGGGTGGACTGAAGCTTTCTTT

CDR3 length: 14
D gene: .
V gene: TRBV6-5
J gene: TRBJ2-3
clone size: .
CDR3 protein: CASSYSGGTDTQYF
CDR3 DNA: TGTGCCAGCAGTTACTCGGGGGGCACAGATACGCAGTATTTT

CDR3 length: 14
D gene: .
V gene: TRBV27
J gene: TRBJ2-2
clone size: .
CDR3 protein: CASSLRRDTGELFF
CDR3 DNA: TGTGCCAGCAGTTTGAGGCGGGACACCGGGGAGCTGTTTTTT

CDR3 length: 13
D gene: .
V gene: TRBV24-1
J gene: TRBJ2-3
clone size: .
CDR3 protein: CATRGWGADTQYF
CDR3 DNA: TGTGCCACCCGTGGGTGGGGCGCAGATACGCAGTATTTT

CDR3 length: 16
D gene: .
V gene: TRBV3-1/TRBV3-2
J gene: TRBJ2-1
clone size: .
CDR3 protein: CASSQDLLAGHNEQFF
CDR3 DNA: TGTGCCAGCAGCCAAGATCTACTAGCAGGCCACAATGAGCAGTTCTTC

CDR3 length: 14
D gene: .
V gene: TRBV2
J gene: TRBJ1-5
clone size: .
CDR3 protein: CASRGHLSNQPQHF
CDR3 DNA: TGTGCCAGCAGGGGACACCTCAGCAATCAGCCCCAGCATTTT

CDR3 length: 18
D gene: .
V gene: TRBV5-6
J gene: TRBJ2-4
clone size: few
CDR3 protein: CASSWGVRQDTAKNIQYF
CDR3 DNA: TGTGCCAGCAGCTGGGGGGTTAGACAGGACACGGCCAAAAACATTCAGTACTTC

CDR3 length: 14
D gene: TRBD1
V gene: TRBV2
J gene: TRBJ1-5
clone size: .
CDR3 protein: CASSDRGSNQPQHF
CDR3 DNA: TGTGCCAGCAGCGACAGGGGTAGCAATCAGCCCCAGCATTTT

CDR3 length: 14
D gene: TRBD1
V gene: TRBV19
J gene: TRBJ2-7
clone size: .
CDR3 protein: CASSILTGPYEQYF
CDR3 DNA: TGTGCCAGTAGTATTTTGACAGGGCCCTACGAGCAGTACTTC

CDR3 length: 15
D gene: .
V gene: TRBV6-5
J gene: TRBJ1-5
clone size: once
CDR3 protein: CASSRGQGMGQPQHF
CDR3 DNA: TGTGCCAGCTCCCGAGGCCAGGGGATGGGTCAGCCCCAGCATTTT

CDR3 length: 18
D gene: .
V gene: TRBV7-8
J gene: TRBJ1-3
clone size: .
CDR3 protein: CASSPAGGAGYFGNTIYF
CDR3 DNA: TGTGCCAGCAGCCCCGCCGGGGGGGCGGGGTACTTTGGAAACACCATATATTTT

CDR3 length: 13
D gene: .
V gene: TRBV7-3
J gene: TRBJ1-1
clone size: .
CDR3 protein: CASSFQGRAEAFF
CDR3 DNA: TGTGCCAGCAGCTTTCAGGGGAGGGCTGAAGCTTTCTTT

CDR3 length: 16
D gene: .
V gene: TRBV5-6
J gene: TRBJ1-5
clone size: .
CDR3 protein: CASSWAGQLSNQPQHF
CDR3 DNA: TGTGCCAGCAGCTGGGCCGGACAGCTTAGCAATCAGCCCCAGCATTTT

CDR3 length: 16
D gene: .
V gene: TRBV7-9
J gene: TRBJ2-3
clone size: .
CDR3 protein: CASSLVNWRDTDTQYF
CDR3 DNA: TGTGCCAGCAGCTTAGTCAATTGGCGGGACACAGATACGCAGTATTTT

CDR3 length: 17
D gene: TRBD2
V gene: TRBV3-1/TRBV3-2
J gene: TRBJ2-6
clone size: .
CDR3 protein: CASSQDRGVSGANVLTF
CDR3 DNA: TGTGCCAGCAGCCAAGATCGGGGGGTTTCTGGGGCCAACGTCCTGACTTTC

CDR3 length: 15
D gene: .
V gene: TRBV5-1
J gene: TRBJ1-1
clone size: .
CDR3 protein: CASSLAPEANTEAFF
CDR3 DNA: TGCGCCAGCAGCTTGGCCCCAGAGGCGAACACTGAAGCTTTCTTT

CDR3 length: 17
D gene: TRBD2
V gene: TRBV7-9
J gene: TRBJ2-3
clone size: .
CDR3 protein: CASSALVAGGLTDTQYF
CDR3 DNA: TGTGCCAGCAGCGCGCTGGTGGCGGGGGGGCTTACAGATACGCAGTATTTT

CDR3 length: 13
D gene: .
V gene: TRBV5-1
J gene: TRBJ1-2
clone size: once
CDR3 protein: CASSLVQATGYTF
CDR3 DNA: TGCGCCAGCAGCTTGGTGCAGGCTACCGGCTACACCTTC

CDR3 length: 14
D gene: TRBD1
V gene: TRBV7-2
J gene: TRBJ1-4
clone size: .
CDR3 protein: CASSPGQMNEKLFF
CDR3 DNA: TGTGCCAGCAGCCCGGGACAGATGAATGAAAAACTGTTTTTT

CDR3 length: 13
D gene: .
V gene: TRBV2
J gene: TRBJ1-2
clone size: .
CDR3 protein: CASTRSLNYGYTF
CDR3 DNA: TGTGCCAGCACCCGGTCCCTTAACTATGGCTACACCTTC

CDR3 length: 12
D gene: .
V gene: TRBV12-3/TRBV12-4
J gene: TRBJ2-2
clone size: few
CDR3 protein: CASSEVAGELFF
CDR3 DNA: TGTGCCAGCAGTGAGGTGGCCGGGGAGCTGTTTTTT

CDR3 length: 17
D gene: .
V gene: TRBV18
J gene: TRBJ2-7
clone size: .
CDR3 protein: CASSLFMPSESLYEQYF
CDR3 DNA: TGTGCCAGCTCACTCTTCATGCCCAGCGAGAGCCTCTACGAGCAGTACTTC

CDR3 length: 14
D gene: .
V gene: TRBV20-1
J gene: TRBJ2-1
clone size: .
CDR3 protein: CSASEPSLYNEQFF
CDR3 DNA: TGCAGTGCTAGTGAACCGAGTCTATACAATGAGCAGTTCTTC

CDR3 length: 16
D gene: TRBD1
V gene: TRBV6-5
J gene: TRBJ1-5
clone size: .
CDR3 protein: CASSYPGQGGNQPQHF
CDR3 DNA: TGTGCCAGCAGTTACCCCGGACAGGGAGGCAATCAGCCCCAGCATTTT

CDR3 length: 12
D gene: .
V gene: TRBV7-9
J gene: TRBJ2-3
clone size: .
CDR3 protein: CASSSSTDTQYF
CDR3 DNA: TGTGCCAGCAGCTCTAGCACAGATACGCAGTATTTT

CDR3 length: 14
D gene: .
V gene: TRBV5-1
J gene: TRBJ1-6
clone size: .
CDR3 protein: CASSLGQPNSPLHF
CDR3 DNA: TGCGCCAGCAGCTTGGGTCAGCCCAATTCACCCCTCCACTTT

CDR3 length: 15
D gene: .
V gene: TRBV18
J gene: TRBJ1-1
clone size: .
CDR3 protein: CASSPSWVVNTEAFF
CDR3 DNA: TGTGCCAGCTCACCAAGTTGGGTCGTGAACACTGAAGCTTTCTTT

CDR3 length: 15
D gene: TRBD1
V gene: TRBV19
J gene: TRBJ1-1
clone size: .
CDR3 protein: CASSNAGTGWTEAFF
CDR3 DNA: TGTGCCAGTAGTAACGCCGGGACAGGGTGGACTGAAGCTTTCTTT

CDR3 length: 12
D gene: .
V gene: TRBV7-9
J gene: TRBJ1-1
clone size: .
CDR3 protein: CASSLEGQAAFF
CDR3 DNA: TGTGCCAGCAGCTTAGAAGGGCAGGCAGCTTTCTTT

CDR3 length: 15
D gene: .
V gene: TRBV7-9
J gene: TRBJ2-7
clone size: .
CDR3 protein: CASSLAGGAGYEQYF
CDR3 DNA: TGTGCCAGCAGCTTAGCGGGGGGCGCGGGCTACGAGCAGTACTTC

CDR3 length: 12
D gene: .
V gene: TRBV7-7
J gene: TRBJ1-2
clone size: .
CDR3 protein: CASLAGMLGYTF
CDR3 DNA: TGTGCCAGCCTTGCGGGGATGTTGGGCTACACCTTC

CDR3 length: 15
D gene: .
V gene: TRBV5-1
J gene: TRBJ2-5
clone size: once
CDR3 protein: CASSSGDGYQETQYF
CDR3 DNA: TGCGCCAGCAGCTCCGGCGACGGTTACCAAGAGACCCAGTACTTC

CDR3 length: 13
D gene: .
V gene: TRBV10-3
J gene: TRBJ2-7
clone size: .
CDR3 protein: CAISAAASYEQYF
CDR3 DNA: TGTGCCATCAGTGCGGCAGCCTCCTACGAGCAGTACTTC

CDR3 length: 11
D gene: TRBD1
V gene: TRBV24-1
J gene: TRBJ2-5
clone size: .
CDR3 protein: CATSAPGGIYF
CDR3 DNA: TGTGCCACCAGTGCCCCAGGGGGCATCTACTTC

CDR3 length: 11
D gene: .
V gene: TRBV28
J gene: TRBJ1-4
clone size: .
CDR3 protein: CASISNEKLFF
CDR3 DNA: TGTGCCAGCATTTCTAATGAAAAACTGTTTTTT

CDR3 length: 15
D gene: .
V gene: TRBV13
J gene: TRBJ2-3
clone size: .
CDR3 protein: CASSPRLGRTDTQYF
CDR3 DNA: TGTGCCAGCAGTCCACGACTCGGCCGCACAGATACGCAGTATTTT

CDR3 length: 13
D gene: .
V gene: TRBV2
J gene: TRBJ2-5
clone size: .
CDR3 protein: CASRRGRSETQYF
CDR3 DNA: TGTGCCAGCAGGCGGGGGCGAAGCGAGACCCAGTACTTC

CDR3 length: 13
D gene: TRBD2
V gene: TRBV2
J gene: TRBJ2-3
clone size: .
CDR3 protein: CAGKRGFTDTQYF
CDR3 DNA: TGTGCCGGTAAGCGGGGCTTCACAGATACGCAGTATTTT

CDR3 length: 15
D gene: .
V gene: TRBV28
J gene: TRBJ1-4
clone size: .
CDR3 protein: CASSLSLVGGEKLFF
CDR3 DNA: TGTGCCAGCAGTTTATCTTTGGTAGGGGGTGAAAAACTGTTTTTT

CDR3 length: 15
D gene: .
V gene: TRBV3-1/TRBV3-2
J gene: TRBJ2-1
clone size: .
CDR3 protein: CASRLTWSSYNEQFF
CDR3 DNA: TGTGCCAGCAGGCTGACTTGGAGCTCCTACAATGAGCAGTTCTTC

CDR3 length: 15
D gene: TRBD2
V gene: TRBV7-2
J gene: TRBJ2-7
clone size: .
CDR3 protein: CASSFTSGGSYEQYF
CDR3 DNA: TGTGCCAGCAGCTTTACTAGCGGGGGGTCCTACGAGCAGTACTTC

CDR3 length: 15
D gene: .
V gene: TRBV5-4
J gene: TRBJ1-2
clone size: .
CDR3 protein: CASSYDRLVNYGYTF
CDR3 DNA: TGTGCCAGCAGCTATGACAGGCTCGTCAACTATGGCTACACCTTC

CDR3 length: 15
D gene: .
V gene: TRBV5-5
J gene: TRBJ2-7
clone size: .
CDR3 protein: CASSLRAAVSYEQYF
CDR3 DNA: TGTGCCAGCAGCTTGAGAGCAGCCGTCTCCTACGAGCAGTACTTC

CDR3 length: 15
D gene: .
V gene: TRBV6-5
J gene: TRBJ2-6
clone size: .
CDR3 protein: CASSYGSSGANVLTF
CDR3 DNA: TGTGCCAGCAGTTACGGCAGCTCTGGGGCCAACGTCCTGACTTTC